The entry below describes one T cell receptor (beta chain). What it binds is not known. Here immunoSEQ multiplex PCR was the method, and the copy in TCRdb shows in-frame clones only, minus some. In the table there are approximately 18,000 clones, around 70% of which are singletons. This sample was included in a study of T cell repertoires in ileal Crohn's disease. Across the study: At postoperative colonoscopy, neoterminal ileum biopsies were taken as M6.

This CDR3 spans 14 amino acids. V lost 5 bases and J 1 base, leaving 11 bases between the germline ends. The germline V gene encodes CDR1 LNHDA and CDR2 SQIVND (reference sequence). Time point in this sample: neoterminal ileum biopsy at postoperative endoscopy, about 6 months after surgery. General observations from the study: Every patient over 26.8% clonality showed endoscopic recurrence.

This clonotype originated in an adult with Crohn's disease. The material sequenced was ileal tissue. V gene TRBV19 combines with J gene TRBJ1-1; D is ambiguous. The CDR3 here is CASSVTTQNTEAFF. The CDR3 nucleotides are TGTGCCAGTAGTGTAACGACACAGAACACTGAAGCTTTCTTT.